The next 2 T cell receptor beta chains were all read from a single sample in a study of blood T cell repertoires in COVID-19. Here immunoSEQ multiplex PCR was the method, and the copy in TCRdb shows in-frame clones only, minus some. The sample yields approximately 61,000 clones, roughly 71% seen once. Sequencing used peripheral blood. Source of these receptors: a human donor in a cohort sampled during active COVID-19.

CDR3 nucleotide sequence: TGTGCCAGCAGCTCCGGGACAGGGGGAAGGTCACCCCTCCACTTT. Amino acid sequence: CASSSGTGGRSPLHF. The J gene is TRBJ1-6, the V gene TRBV6-2 or TRBV6-3; 11 nucleotides align to TRBD1. The CDR3 is 15 residues long. From germline, CDR1 is MNHEY and CDR2 SVGEGT. The J segment lost 10 bases and the V segment lost 6 bases, leaving 8 bases of the junction unmatched.

V is TRBV3-1 (or the pseudogene TRBV3-2) and J is TRBJ2-7; the match to TRBD2 covers 8 bases. V lost 4 bases to trimming and J lost 2 bases; unmatched junction nucleotides: 10. The germline gives CDR1 LGHDT, CDR2 YNNKEL (reference sequence). CDR3 length equals 16 residues. The CDR3 is CASSRSLSGAAYEQYF. The CDR3 DNA reads as TGTGCCAGCAGCCGTTCGCTTAGCGGGGCCGCCTACGAGCAGTACTTC.